This T cell receptor (beta chain) was profiled in a study of molecular identifiers for immune sequencing clone quantification (dated by TCRdb to the late 2010s). General notes on the study: For a replicate experiment, the RNA from either 20,000 or 100,000 naive CD8 T cells was divided into five aliquots, and four of those aliquots went on to sequencing. CD8 T cells were used in a methods study to benchmark molecular-identifier clustering-based TCR repertoire sequencing (MIDCIRS) and TCR RNA copy counting.

The library was prepared using PCR. The run used an Illumina HiSeq 4000. Bulk TCR libraries were prepared as previously described, using TCR primers listed in Table S5. Total RNA was purified with the Qiagen AllPrep DNA/RNA kit. Reads from multiple sequencing runs of the same library were pooled before analysis. Turning to the authors' computational methods: Only reads with exact TCR constant sequence were kept, trimmed to 150 nt, and grouped by their 12-nt molecular barcodes. Reads in each barcode group were sub-clustered using a 15% Levenshtein threshold, and a quality-weighted consensus sequence was built for each RNA molecule. Non-functional sequences were discarded, and so were lower-count sequences lying one edit away from another sequence. Based on a fit of two negative binomial distributions, barcode sub-clusters having less than 20% of the maximum read count were discarded. The public reads were reanalyzed by TCRdb: fastp trimming at Q25, MiXCR alignment, in-frame beta chains only. Under each unique CDR3 protein, matching rows form one entry showing the most common genes and DNA. TCRdb, not the authors, supplied the V and J calls. The sample table lists tens of thousands of distinct CDR3 sequences, roughly 18% of them with a count of one. The ten largest make up roughly 1.5% of the sample.

The paper's findings and limits, for the study overall: In CMV-specific effector cells, clones with more than 20 RNA copies contained over 99% of molecules, whereas in naive cells such clones contained under 1% of molecules. Highly expanded clone sizes could be underestimated if identical TCR molecules share a barcode. Naive libraries contained spiked-in Jurkat TCR RNA (approximately nine copies' worth), which is not part of the donor repertoire. Spiked-in Jurkat TCR RNA equivalent to a single cell was reported to be detectable even among over 800,000 naive CD8 T cells. Without barcode sub-clustering, chimeric consensus sequences inflated TCR diversity; chimeras reached as high as 47%. Modeling gave approximately 3 recovered TCR RNA copies per cell versus about 10 by digital PCR, implying approximately 30% capture efficiency.

CDR1 and CDR2, looked up from the germline V gene, are SGHVS and FQNEAQ. The CDR3 numbers 14 residues from cysteine through phenylalanine. Here the CDR3 DNA is all that survives: 42 bases in frame from base 1. On this clonotype itself: The antigen this receptor binds is unknown. An end of the junction does not agree with germline; a read error may underlie this.

Libraries of naive CD8 T cells were built from approximately 20,000 to 1,000,000 sorted cells, with 10%, 30% or 50% of the purified RNA used. On a BD FACSAria II, naive CD8 T cells were FACS-sorted as CD8+CD4-CCR7+CD45RA+ and collected into RLT Plus buffer. To test detection sensitivity, Jurkat RNA equal to around nine TCR copies was added to samples of 20,000-1,000,000 naive CD8 T cells. Enrichment of CD8 T cells was performed with RosetteSep CD8+ T Cell Enrichment Cocktail and Ficoll-Paque, after which ACK red cell lysis was carried out. This receptor chain uses TRBV7-8 and TRBJ2-5; 7 central bases correspond to TRBD2. The sample taken for sequencing was naive CD8+ T cells from blood, with Jurkat cell RNA spiked in. The meaning of the sample's cell subset or site label: FACS-sorted CD8+CD4-CCR7+CD45RA+ naive T cells. The TCR sequence derives from a human donor in good health. Some libraries in this study had Jurkat cell RNA spiked in. The CDR3 loop reads CACSPLGSGETQYF. The nucleotide sequence is given as TGTGCCTGCAGCCCTCTTGGTAGCGGGGAGACCCAGTACTTC.